This entry describes one T cell receptor (beta chain). This entry belongs to a study of T cell changes during pregnancy in multiple sclerosis. The CDR3 spans 17 residues. V dropped 4 bases and J dropped 3; count of bases not matched to a gene: 7. The germline V gene encodes CDR1 SGHRS and CDR2 YFSETQ. Libraries were prepared by immunoSEQ multiplex PCR; TCRdb keeps only in-frame clonotypes and omits some of them. The sample has about 27,000 clones, approximately 89% seen once. The receptor was derived from a female donor with multiple sclerosis, enrolled in a pregnancy study. The source was CD8+ T cells from peripheral blood mononuclear cells, collected in the second trimester of pregnancy. The rearrangement links TRBV5-1 to TRBJ2-3; 14 nucleotides align to TRBD2. CDR3 amino acids: CASSAGLAGVFTDTQYF. CDR3 DNA sequence: TGCGCCAGCAGCGCGGGACTAGCGGGAGTTTTTACAGATACGCAGTATTTT.